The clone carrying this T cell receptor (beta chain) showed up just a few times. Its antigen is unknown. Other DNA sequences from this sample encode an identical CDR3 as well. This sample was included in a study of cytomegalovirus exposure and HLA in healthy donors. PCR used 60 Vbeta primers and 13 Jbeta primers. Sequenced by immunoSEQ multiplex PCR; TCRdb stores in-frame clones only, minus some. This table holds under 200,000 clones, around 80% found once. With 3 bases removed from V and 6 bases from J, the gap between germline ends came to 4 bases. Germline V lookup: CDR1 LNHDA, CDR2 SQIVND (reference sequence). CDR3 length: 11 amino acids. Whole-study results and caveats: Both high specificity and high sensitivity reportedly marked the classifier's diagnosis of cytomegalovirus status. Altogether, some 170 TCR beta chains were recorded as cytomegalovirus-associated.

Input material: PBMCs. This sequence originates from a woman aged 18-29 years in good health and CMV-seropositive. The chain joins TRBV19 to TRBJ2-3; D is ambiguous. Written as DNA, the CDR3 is TGTGCCAGTAGTATCTCTGATACGCAGTATTTT. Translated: CASSISDTQYF.